This TCR beta chain derives from a study of control samples from healthy donors and cancer patients. Generated by immunoSEQ multiplex PCR, the TCRdb table keeps only in-frame clones and is missing some. The top ten hold around 8.5% of the sample, which has 96,000 or so clones, approximately 93% seen once. The CDR3 is 14 residues long. Germline values: CDR1 SNHLY, CDR2 FYNNEI. The J segment lost 8 bases and the V segment lost 7 bases, leaving 8 bases of the junction unmatched. This chain joins TRBV2 and TRBJ1-4, with TRBD1 matching over 9 bases. Sequenced input: blood. The sequence was collected from a young man in good health. The DNA of the CDR3 is TGTGCCAGCACAGAGGGACAGGGTTGGGAAAAACTGTTTTTT. Residues: CASTEGQGWEKLFF.